This T cell receptor (beta chain) was sequenced in a study of CD8 T cells in Susac syndrome. The patients who served as multiple sclerosis controls were treatment-naive and had stable or active relapsing-remitting disease that fulfilled the revised McDonald criteria. The CD8+ and CD4+ T cells were isolated magnetically using a negative isolation approach, whereas the TEMRA cells were enriched by FACS. After extraction with the RNeasy kit, roughly 0.45 to 1 ug of the RNA was reverse transcribed using random hexamers. The CDR3 of TCR beta was amplified by immunoSEQ multiplex PCR across 54 Vbeta and 13 Jbeta. TCRdb itself ran the immunoSEQ multiplex PCR reads through MiXCR, one entry per CDR3 protein. The sample has 400,000 or so distinct CDR3 sequences, approximately 89% seen once. This clonotype was counted a single time. This clonotype was sampled from a human donor with multiple sclerosis. The specimen was CD8+ T cells from PBMCs.

The CDR3 sequence is CSVERATEAFF. The CDR3 DNA reads TGCAGCGTTGAACGGGCCACTGAAGCTTTCTTT. The chain employs TRBV29-1 and TRBJ1-1; D not resolved. The CDR3 is made up of 11 amino acids. CDR1 and CDR2 (germline): SQVTM, ANQGSEA. The V end lost 2 bases, the J end lost 4 bases, and 5 bases lay between the germline ends. The complete variable domain, with remaining parts taken from reference TRBV29-1 and TRBJ1-1, reads SAVISQKPSRDICQRGTSLTIQCQVDSQVTMMFWYRQQPGQSLTLIATANQGSEATYESGFVIDKFPISRPNLTFSTLTVSNMSPEDSSIYLCSVERATEAFFGQGTRLTVV.